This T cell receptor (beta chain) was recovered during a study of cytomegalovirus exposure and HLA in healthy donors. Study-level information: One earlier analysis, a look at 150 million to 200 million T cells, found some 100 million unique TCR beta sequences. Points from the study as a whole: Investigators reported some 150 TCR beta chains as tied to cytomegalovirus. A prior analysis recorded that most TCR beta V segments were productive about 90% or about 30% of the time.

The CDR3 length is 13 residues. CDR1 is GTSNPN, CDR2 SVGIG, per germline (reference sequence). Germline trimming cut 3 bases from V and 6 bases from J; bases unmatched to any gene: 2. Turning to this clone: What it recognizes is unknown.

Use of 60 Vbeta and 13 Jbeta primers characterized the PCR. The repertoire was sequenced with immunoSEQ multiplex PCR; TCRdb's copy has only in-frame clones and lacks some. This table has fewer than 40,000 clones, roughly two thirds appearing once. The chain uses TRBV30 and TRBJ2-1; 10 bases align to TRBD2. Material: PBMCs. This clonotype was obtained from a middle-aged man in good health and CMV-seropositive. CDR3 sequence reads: CAWRLAGLNEQFF. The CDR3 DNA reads TGTGCCTGGAGACTAGCGGGGCTCAATGAGCAGTTCTTC.